This TCR beta chain stems from a study of pediatric ulcerative colitis. Study-wide points: In rectum, acute severe colitis had expanded clones and less diversity. A couple of rectal clonotypes were found only in ulcerative colitis patients, all of them. Repertoires came from total lymphocyte DNA, so rare subsets like regulatory T cells may be missed.

Details on this clone: Its specificity is not known.

Clones were read by immunoSEQ multiplex PCR, and TCRdb kept only the in-frame ones, dropping some. The repertoire consists of 30,000 to 45,000 clones, with less than 80% occurring once and the leading ten covering about 0.71%. This CDR3 spans 15 amino acids. Trimming cost V 0 bases and J 6 bases, with 11 bases left between them. CDR1 MNHEY and CDR2 SVGAGI come from the germline V gene. The rectum was sampled with one to two pinch biopsies at colonoscopy. No immunosuppressive drugs were given to ulcerative colitis patients before diagnostic colonoscopy. This chain uses TRBV6-5 with TRBJ2-2; TRBD2 is a possible D gene (5 bases). Material for sequencing was gut tissue. This TCR came from a boy aged 10-17 years with moderate ulcerative colitis. This chain's CDR3 is CASSYSGSSSGELFF. CDR3 DNA: TGTGCCAGCAGTTACTCGGGGAGTAGTTCCGGGGAGCTGTTTTTT.